This T cell receptor beta chain is drawn from a study of T cells expressing NK-cell markers. In the study overall: All TCR beta repertoires analysed originated from sorted CD3+CD56+NKG2C+, CD3+CD56+NKG2C- and CD3+CD56-NKG2C+ T cells.

Germline V gene sequence: CDR1 LGHDT, CDR2 YNNKEL (reference sequence). CDR3 length: 14 amino acids. Broader study findings: Whether expanded NKG2C+ T cell clones recognized HCMV stayed uncertain.

TCRdb re-analyzed the 5' RACE reads; it lists each CDR3 protein once, without DNA. The sample features around 110,000 distinct CDR3 sequences, with roughly 20% in its top ten. A note on this clonotype: What it recognizes is unknown.

The genes are TRBV3-1 and TRBJ1-4; TCRdb indicates TRBD1, and absent DNA this call remains unverified. Sequencing used blood T cells: a sorted CD56 or NKG2C T cell subset, CD4+ or CD8+ T cells, or bulk PBMC T cells (not recorded which). This TCR was sampled from a woman between 18 and 70 years old in good health. CDR3 loop: CASSQEPLGDTLFF.